Each of the 14 T cell receptor beta chains below was sequenced from the same sample in a study of identical twins. Each CDR3 protein is one row after TCRdb ran MiXCR on the 5' RACE reads. The table shows hundreds of thousands of distinct CDR3 sequences, with over 20% occurring only once. A further study also used this sample, focusing on T cells expressing NK-cell markers.

The sequencing sample was made of PBMCs. Receptor source: a woman in her late teens or twenties in good health.

The J gene is TRBJ1-2, the V gene TRBV6-5; D possibly corresponds to TRBD1 (6 bases). This CDR3 spans 12 amino acids. CDR1 and CDR2 from the germline V gene are MNHEY and SVGAGI. V was cut by 7 bases and J by 7 bases, with 13 bases left in between. The CDR3 region is CASTSGEGGYTF. For the CDR3, the DNA is TGTGCCAGCACTTCAGGGGAAGGTGGCTACACCTTC.

The rearrangement joins TRBV12-3 or TRBV12-4 to TRBJ2-1; 12 bases are shared with TRBD2. CDR3 length: 15 amino acids. The V and J ends lost 1 base and 9 bases, in that order; junction bases with no gene match: 4. The CDR3 DNA follows: TGTGCCAGCAGTTTAGTGCTAGCGGGAGGGGTTGAGCAGTTCTTC. Its protein product is CASSLVLAGGVEQFF.

This clonotype was recorded a few times. The chain joins TRBV5-1 to TRBJ2-2; unclear D gene. The CDR3 is made up of 13 amino acids. V was trimmed by 3 bases and J by 6 bases, leaving 9 bases between them. Germline V CDR1 and CDR2: SGHRS, YFSETQ. This CDR3 is CASSSLRSGELFF. In DNA form, the CDR3 reads TGCGCCAGCAGCTCGCTTAGGTCCGGGGAGCTGTTTTTT.

Written as DNA, the CDR3 is TGTGCCAGCAGCTCGACGGGACTCTTTGGGGGTGAAGATACGCAGTATTTT. Amino acids: CASSSTGLFGGEDTQYF. V usage is TRBV7-9 and J usage is TRBJ2-3, with D perhaps matching TRBD2 (6 bases). Germline loops: CDR1 SEHNR, CDR2 FQNEAQ (reference sequence). CDR3 length: 17 residues. The V end was cut by 4 bases, the J end by 5 bases, with 22 bases between.

A single count supports this clonotype. This chain connects TRBV15 to TRBJ2-1; tentatively, D is TRBD2 (5 bases). V lost 3 bases and J lost 0, with 12 bases in between. CDR1 LNHNV and CDR2 YYDKDF come from the germline V gene (reference sequence). The CDR3 sequence is 16 residues long. In DNA form, the CDR3 reads TGTGCCACCAGCAGGCAAACGGGGAGCTCCTACAATGAGCAGTTCTTC. Translation gives CATSRQTGSSYNEQFF.

V gene TRBV5-1 combines with J gene TRBJ2-7; TRBD1 might be the D (6 bases). CDR3 size: 15 residues. Germline values: CDR1 SGHRS, CDR2 YFSETQ. The germline V and J ends were trimmed by 2 bases and 3 bases, with 15 bases remaining between them. The CDR3 is CASSFLGDTDYEQYF. CDR3 in DNA: TGCGCCAGCAGCTTCTTGGGGGACACCGACTACGAGCAGTACTTC. Based on the CDR3 plus reference TRBV5-1 and TRBJ2-7, the full variable domain is KAGVTQTPRYLIKTRGQQVTLSCSPISGHRSVSWYQQTPGQGLQFLFEYFSETQRNKGNFPGRFSGRQFSNSRSEMNVSTLELGDSALYLCASSFLGDTDYEQYFGPGTRLTVT.

This sequence joins TRBV5-1 and TRBJ1-6; a weak D match, TRBD1 (5 bases). Trimming removed 0 bases at V and 12 bases at J, with 13 bases between. Per the germline V gene, CDR1 is SGHRS and CDR2 is YFSETQ. The CDR3 sequence is 14 residues long. The chain's CDR3 is CASSLVGQGGPLHF. CDR3 coding DNA: TGCGCCAGCAGCTTGGTCGGGCAGGGCGGACCCCTCCACTTT.

This clonotype turned up a few times. The chain links TRBV5-6 to TRBJ2-2, with no clear D. The ends were cut back, 2 bases at V and 3 bases at J, with 14 bases in the middle. The CDR3 has 16 residues. CDR1 is SGHDT and CDR2 is YYEEEE in the germline V gene. CDR3 region: CASSLFAQLHTGELFF. The CDR3 DNA sequence: TGTGCCAGCAGCTTATTTGCTCAGCTCCACACCGGGGAGCTGTTTTTT.

This clonotype appeared a few times. V and J are TRBV20-1 and TRBJ2-7; 7 bases are a match to TRBD1. Germline-derived CDR1 and CDR2 are DFQATT and SNEGSKA (reference sequence). Losses at the gene ends were 2 bases for V and 12 bases for J; bases not matched to a gene: 13. This CDR3 is 13 amino acids long. CDR3 sequence: CSARPSIDRVPYF. The CDR3 DNA sequence: TGCAGTGCTAGACCTTCCATAGACAGGGTTCCGTACTTC.

The V and J genes are TRBV27 and TRBJ2-7; 14 bases map to TRBD2. The CDR3 has 17 residues. V lost 7 bases to trimming and J lost 0 bases; unmatched junction nucleotides: 8. Germline CDR1 reads MNHEY; CDR2 reads SMNVEV (reference sequence). CDR3 in amino acids: CASKGLAGANSSYEQYF. The DNA of the CDR3 is TGTGCCAGCAAGGGACTAGCGGGAGCGAACAGCTCCTACGAGCAGTACTTC.

In this sample, this clonotype turned up a few times. This chain links TRBV27 with TRBJ2-7; 8 nucleotides align to TRBD1. This CDR3 has 15 amino acids. Germline values: CDR1 MNHEY, CDR2 SMNVEV (reference sequence). Unmatched junction bases numbered 7, after V lost 4 bases and J lost 2 bases. This CDR3 reads CASSWGQDQTYEQYF. In DNA form, the CDR3 reads TGTGCCAGCAGTTGGGGACAGGATCAAACCTACGAGCAGTACTTC.

This chain connects TRBV4-3 to TRBJ2-3; tentatively, D is TRBD2 (5 bases). Trimming shortened V by 6 bases and J by 2 bases, and 18 bases separated the two germline ends. This CDR3 has 16 residues. Germline V lookup: CDR1 LGHNA, CDR2 YSLEER. The CDR3 DNA is TGCGCCAGCAGGAACAGAGCCGGCGGACTCACAGATACGCAGTATTTT. Its translation is CASRNRAGGLTDTQYF.

DNA for the CDR3: TGTGCCAGCAGCCACAGACAGGGGTCAAGGGCCGCGAATTCACCCCTCCACTTT. Translating gives CASSHRQGSRAANSPLHF. The rearrangement links TRBV2 to TRBJ1-6; the match to TRBD1 covers 8 bases. Germline values: CDR1 SNHLY, CDR2 FYNNEI. J lost 7 bases, V lost 6 bases, and 17 bases had no gene match. The CDR3 has 18 residues.

The sample holds a few counts of this clonotype. The rearrangement links TRBV4-3 to TRBJ2-7; D possibly corresponds to TRBD2 (6 bases). V lost 7 bases to trimming and J lost 0 bases, with 13 bases between them. The CDR3 spans 14 residues. Germline CDR1 reads LGHNA; CDR2 reads YSLEER. The CDR3 region has the DNA TGCGCCAGCATAACGTGGAGGGGCTCCTACGAGCAGTACTTC. As protein: CASITWRGSYEQYF.